A single sample gave rise to the 5 T cell receptor beta chains below, sequenced in a study of blood T cell repertoires in COVID-19. The data were produced by immunoSEQ multiplex PCR, yet TCRdb's version contains in-frame clones alone and is incomplete. The sample carries roughly 380,000 clones, approximately 89% recorded once. The sequenced material came from peripheral blood. These TCRs come from a woman in her sixties or seventies with COVID-19, enrolled during active disease.

The J gene is TRBJ1-2, the V gene TRBV30, with D possibly being TRBD1 (5 bases). The V end lost 0 bases, the J end lost 5 bases, and 13 bases lay between the germline ends. CDR3 length equals 14 residues. Germline values: CDR1 GTSNPN, CDR2 SVGIG (reference sequence). CDR3 nucleotides: TGTGCCTGGAGTGTCCTTCGGCAGGGTTATGGCTACACCTTC. It encodes CAWSVLRQGYGYTF. The full variable domain, its missing parts supplied by reference TRBV30 and TRBJ1-2, is SQTIHQWPATLVQPVGSPLSLECTVEGTSNPNLYWYRQAAGRGLQLLFYSVGIGQISSEVPQNLSASRPQDRQFILSSKKLLLSDSGFYLCAWSVLRQGYGYTFGSGTRLTVV.

This clone was seen just once. V and J are TRBV11-2 and TRBJ2-2; D perhaps matches TRBD1 (6 bases). There are 15 residues in the CDR3. The V end lost 4 bases, the J end lost 4 bases, and 13 bases lay between the germline ends. In germline, CDR1 is SGHAT, CDR2 FQNNGV. The CDR3 sequence is CASSSQGLGTGELFF. As DNA, the CDR3 is TGTGCCAGCAGCTCCCAGGGGTTGGGCACCGGGGAGCTGTTTTTT.

The gene calls are TRBV4-2 and TRBJ2-3; 11 bases align to TRBD2. The ends lost 1 base at V and 4 bases at J; junction bases unmatched: 7. Germline loops: CDR1 LGHNA, CDR2 YNFKEQ. The CDR3 extends over 17 amino acids. DNA of the CDR3: TGTGCCAGCAGCCAAGCCGCGACTAGCGGGGTGTCAGATACGCAGTATTTT. Translation: CASSQAATSGVSDTQYF.

This chain links TRBV5-1 with TRBJ1-6, with 7 bases matching TRBD1. Germline V CDR1 and CDR2: SGHRS, YFSETQ. V lost 3 bases and J lost 6; bases outside the gene matches: 9. This CDR3 comprises 16 residues. This chain's CDR3 is CASSSRTGEINSPLHF. CDR3 coding DNA: TGCGCCAGCAGCTCTCGAACAGGGGAGATTAATTCACCCCTCCACTTT.

The chain recombines TRBV7-3 with TRBJ2-5, with TRBD1 matching over 7 bases. J was trimmed by 5 bases and V by 5 bases; bases with no gene match: 5. Germline V CDR1 and CDR2: SGHTA, FQGTGA. The CDR3 length is 13 residues. The CDR3 region is CASSPRRGETQYF. CDR3 bases: TGTGCCAGCAGCCCCCGCAGGGGGGAGACCCAGTACTTC. Full variable domain (rest looked up from reference TRBV7-3 and TRBJ2-5): GAGVSQTPSNKVTEKGKYVELRCDPISGHTALYWYRQSLGQGPEFLIYFQGTGAADDSGLPNDRFFAVRPEGSVSTLKIQRTERGDSAVYLCASSPRRGETQYFGPGTRLLVL.